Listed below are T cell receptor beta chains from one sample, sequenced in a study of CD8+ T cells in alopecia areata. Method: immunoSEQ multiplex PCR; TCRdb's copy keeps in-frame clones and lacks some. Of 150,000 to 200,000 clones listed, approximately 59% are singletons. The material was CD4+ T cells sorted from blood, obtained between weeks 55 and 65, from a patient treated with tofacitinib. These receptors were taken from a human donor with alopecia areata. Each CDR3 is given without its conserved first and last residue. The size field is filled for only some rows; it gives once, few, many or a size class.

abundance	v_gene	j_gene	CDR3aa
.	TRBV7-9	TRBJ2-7	ASSSGPYEQY
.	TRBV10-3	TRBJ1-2	AISESPRGNT
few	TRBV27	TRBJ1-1	ASSLPGTSNTEAF
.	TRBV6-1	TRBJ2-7	ASSGDRGPSREQY
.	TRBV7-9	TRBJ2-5	ASSLAPRVTETQY
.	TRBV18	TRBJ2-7	ASSPSAGISFEQY
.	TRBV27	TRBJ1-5	ASSFARAPRPNQPQH
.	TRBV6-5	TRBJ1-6	ASSHAESNSPLH
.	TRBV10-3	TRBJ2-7	ASLRSQGYEQY
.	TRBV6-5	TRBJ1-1	ASSYGRYGDTEAF
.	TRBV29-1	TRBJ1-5	SVTDNSNQPQH
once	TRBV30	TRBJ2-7	AWALPPYEQY
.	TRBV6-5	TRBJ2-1	ASSYGTGPLYNEQF
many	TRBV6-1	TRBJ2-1	ASSESALLNEQF
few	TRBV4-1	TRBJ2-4	ASSQGDSDKNIQY
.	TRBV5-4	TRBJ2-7	ASSRATGLHEQY
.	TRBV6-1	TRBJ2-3	ASSDKGQTDTQY
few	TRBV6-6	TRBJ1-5	ASSLDRPNQPQH
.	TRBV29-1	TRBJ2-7	SVVVSTGTLYEQY
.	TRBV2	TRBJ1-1	ASSDWGRTEAF
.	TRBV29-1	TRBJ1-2	SVEDAQLYGYT
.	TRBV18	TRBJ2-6	ASSPRNGASGANVLT
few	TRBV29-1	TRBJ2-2	SVLEGSGLAGELF
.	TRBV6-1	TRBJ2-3	SGRWGSTDTQY
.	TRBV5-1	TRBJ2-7	ASSPRTSGTDEQY
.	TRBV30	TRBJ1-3	AWSVLIGGSGNTIY
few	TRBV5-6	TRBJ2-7	ASSSVHSYEQY
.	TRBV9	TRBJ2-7	ASSVRTFSYEQY
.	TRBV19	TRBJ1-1	ASSMGEPTEAF
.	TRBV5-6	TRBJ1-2	ASSLWVGGYT
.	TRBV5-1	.	ASSWGQGANEQY
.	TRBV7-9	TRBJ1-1	ASSSWGGYTEAF
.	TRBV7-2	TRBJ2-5	ASSLGSGRQGTQY
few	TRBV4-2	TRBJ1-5	ASSQDYYRGNQPQH
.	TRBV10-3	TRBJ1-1	AISTGGRTEAF
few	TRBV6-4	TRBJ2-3	ASSDRGSTDTQY
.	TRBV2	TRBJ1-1	ASGTDTEAF
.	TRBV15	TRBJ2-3	ATVREYNTDTQY
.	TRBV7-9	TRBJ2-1	ASSYEDYSDNEQF
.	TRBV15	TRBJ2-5	ATSRSIRDRGRKETQY
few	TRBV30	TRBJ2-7	AWRQGYEQY
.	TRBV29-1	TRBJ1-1	SAGNGVGLRPNTEAF
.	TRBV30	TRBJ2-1	AWSANGGLEQF
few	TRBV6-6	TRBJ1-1	ASSYSKASFEAF
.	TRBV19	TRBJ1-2	ASSIGGLQRWAT
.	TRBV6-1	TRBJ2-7	ASSGRTERGEQY